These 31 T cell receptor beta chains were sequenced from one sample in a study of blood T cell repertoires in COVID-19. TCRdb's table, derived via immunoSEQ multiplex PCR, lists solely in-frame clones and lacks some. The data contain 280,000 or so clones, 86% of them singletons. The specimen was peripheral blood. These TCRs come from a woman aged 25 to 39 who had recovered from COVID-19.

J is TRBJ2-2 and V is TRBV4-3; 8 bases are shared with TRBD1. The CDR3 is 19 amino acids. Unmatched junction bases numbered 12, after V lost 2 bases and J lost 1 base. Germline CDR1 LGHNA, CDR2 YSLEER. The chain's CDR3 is CASSQSEGQVFVNTGELFF. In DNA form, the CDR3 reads TGCGCCAGCAGCCAATCCGAGGGACAGGTATTCGTGAACACCGGGGAGCTGTTTTTT.

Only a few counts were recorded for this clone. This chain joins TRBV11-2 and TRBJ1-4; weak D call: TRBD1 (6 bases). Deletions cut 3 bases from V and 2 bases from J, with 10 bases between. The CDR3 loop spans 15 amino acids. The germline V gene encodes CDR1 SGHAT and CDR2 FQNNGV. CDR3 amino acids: CASSFHRDTNEKLFF. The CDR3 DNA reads TGTGCCAGCAGCTTCCACAGGGACACTAATGAAAAACTGTTTTTT.

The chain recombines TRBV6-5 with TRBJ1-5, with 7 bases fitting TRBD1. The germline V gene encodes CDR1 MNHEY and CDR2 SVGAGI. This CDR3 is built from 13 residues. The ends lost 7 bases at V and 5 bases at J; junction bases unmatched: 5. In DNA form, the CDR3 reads TGTGCCAGCACCCCAGACAGGGATCAGCCCCAGCATTTT. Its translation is CASTPDRDQPQHF.

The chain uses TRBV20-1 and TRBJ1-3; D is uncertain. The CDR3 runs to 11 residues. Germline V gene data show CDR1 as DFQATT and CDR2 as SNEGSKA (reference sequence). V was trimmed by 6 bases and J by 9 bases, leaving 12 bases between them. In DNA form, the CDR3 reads TGCAGTGCGAGGGAGGTGGGCACCATATATTTT. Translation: CSAREVGTIYF.

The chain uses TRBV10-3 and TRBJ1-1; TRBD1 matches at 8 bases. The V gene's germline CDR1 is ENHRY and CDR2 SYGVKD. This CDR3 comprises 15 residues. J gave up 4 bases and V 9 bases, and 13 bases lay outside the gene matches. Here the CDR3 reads CAILSGGGRGTEAFF. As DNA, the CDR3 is TGTGCCATTTTGTCAGGGGGCGGGCGGGGCACTGAAGCTTTCTTT.

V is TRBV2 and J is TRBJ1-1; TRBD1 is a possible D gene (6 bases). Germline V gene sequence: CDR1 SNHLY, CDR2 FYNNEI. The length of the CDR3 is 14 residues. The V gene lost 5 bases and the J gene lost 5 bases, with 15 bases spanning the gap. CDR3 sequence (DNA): TGTGCCAGCAGTACAGACAGGTTTGGTACTGAAGCTTTCTTT. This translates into CASSTDRFGTEAFF.

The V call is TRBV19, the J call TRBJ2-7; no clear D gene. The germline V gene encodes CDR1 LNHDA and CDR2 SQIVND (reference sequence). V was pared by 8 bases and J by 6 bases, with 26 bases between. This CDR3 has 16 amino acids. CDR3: CASSQIPGALPREQYF. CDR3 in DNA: TGTGCCAGTTCTCAAATACCGGGTGCACTACCCCGCGAGCAGTACTTC.

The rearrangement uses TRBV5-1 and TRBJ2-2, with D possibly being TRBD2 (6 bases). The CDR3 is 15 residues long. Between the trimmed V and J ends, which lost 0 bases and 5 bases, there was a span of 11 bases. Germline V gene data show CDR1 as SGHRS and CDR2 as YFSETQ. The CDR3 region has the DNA TGCGCCAGCAGCTTGGTAGCGGAGGGAACCGGGGAGCTGTTTTTT. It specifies CASSLVAEGTGELFF.

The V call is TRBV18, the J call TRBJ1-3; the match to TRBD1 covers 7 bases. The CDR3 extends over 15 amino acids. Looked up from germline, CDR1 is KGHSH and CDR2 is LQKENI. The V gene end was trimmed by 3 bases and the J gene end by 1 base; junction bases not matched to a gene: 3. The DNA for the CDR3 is TGTGCCAGCTCACCCGGGACAGCGTCTGGAAACACCATATATTTT. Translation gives CASSPGTASGNTIYF.

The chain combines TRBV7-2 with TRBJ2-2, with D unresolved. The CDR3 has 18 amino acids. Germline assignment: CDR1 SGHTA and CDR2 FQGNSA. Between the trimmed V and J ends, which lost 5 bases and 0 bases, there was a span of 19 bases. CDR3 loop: CASSPTLALGANTGELFF. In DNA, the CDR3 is TGTGCCAGCAGCCCTACTCTCGCACTGGGCGCGAACACCGGGGAGCTGTTTTTT.

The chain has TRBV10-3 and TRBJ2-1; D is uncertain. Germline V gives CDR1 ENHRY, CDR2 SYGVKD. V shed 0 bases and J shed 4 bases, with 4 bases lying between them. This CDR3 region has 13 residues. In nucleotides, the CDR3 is TGTGCCATCAGTGAGTCGAGTTACAATGAGCAGTTCTTC. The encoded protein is CAISESSYNEQFF.

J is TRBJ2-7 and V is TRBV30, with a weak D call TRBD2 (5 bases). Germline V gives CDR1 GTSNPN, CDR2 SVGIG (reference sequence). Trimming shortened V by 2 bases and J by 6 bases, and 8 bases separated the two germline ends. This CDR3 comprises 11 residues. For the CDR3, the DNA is TGTGCCTGGAGTATAGAGGGCGAGCAGTACTTC. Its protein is CAWSIEGEQYF. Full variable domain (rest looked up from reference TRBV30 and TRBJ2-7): SQTIHQWPATLVQPVGSPLSLECTVEGTSNPNLYWYRQAAGRGLQLLFYSVGIGQISSEVPQNLSASRPQDRQFILSSKKLLLSDSGFYLCAWSIEGEQYFGPGTRLTVT.

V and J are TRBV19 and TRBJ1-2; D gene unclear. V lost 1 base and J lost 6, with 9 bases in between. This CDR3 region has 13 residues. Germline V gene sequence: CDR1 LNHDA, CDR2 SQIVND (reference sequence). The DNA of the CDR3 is TGTGCCAGTAGTATAGGTCCCATAGATGGCTACACCTTC. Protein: CASSIGPIDGYTF.

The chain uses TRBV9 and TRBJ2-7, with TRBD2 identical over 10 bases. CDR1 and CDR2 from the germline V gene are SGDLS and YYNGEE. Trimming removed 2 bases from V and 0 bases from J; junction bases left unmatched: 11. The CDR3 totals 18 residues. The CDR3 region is CASSVLAGVPLCSYEQYF. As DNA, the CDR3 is TGTGCCAGCAGCGTTCTAGCGGGAGTTCCCTTATGCTCCTACGAGCAGTACTTC.

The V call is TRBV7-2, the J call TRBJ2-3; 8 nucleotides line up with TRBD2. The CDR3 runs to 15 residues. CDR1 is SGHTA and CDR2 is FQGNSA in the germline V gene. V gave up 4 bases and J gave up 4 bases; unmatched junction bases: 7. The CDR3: CASSSQAGDADTQYF. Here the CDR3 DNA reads TGTGCCAGCAGCTCGCAAGCGGGAGATGCAGATACGCAGTATTTT.

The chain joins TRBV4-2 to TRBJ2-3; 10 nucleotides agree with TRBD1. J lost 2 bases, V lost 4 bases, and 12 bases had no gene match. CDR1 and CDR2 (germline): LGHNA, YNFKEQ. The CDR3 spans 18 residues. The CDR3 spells CASSRFQRQGADTDTQYF. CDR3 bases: TGTGCCAGCAGCCGATTCCAAAGACAGGGGGCTGACACAGATACGCAGTATTTT.

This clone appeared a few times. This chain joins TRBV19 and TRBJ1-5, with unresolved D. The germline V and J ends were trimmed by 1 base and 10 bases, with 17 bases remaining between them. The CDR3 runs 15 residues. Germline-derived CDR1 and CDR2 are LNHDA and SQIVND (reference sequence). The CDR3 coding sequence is TGTGCCAGTAGTATAGGTTCTAAGACAACGGAACCCCAGCATTTT. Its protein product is CASSIGSKTTEPQHF. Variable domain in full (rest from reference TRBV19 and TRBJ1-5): DGGITQSPKYLFRKEGQNVTLSCEQNLNHDAMYWYRQDPGQGLRLIYYSQIVNDFQKGDIAEGYSVSREKKESFPLTVTSAQKNPTAFYLCASSIGSKTTEPQHFGDGTRLSIL.

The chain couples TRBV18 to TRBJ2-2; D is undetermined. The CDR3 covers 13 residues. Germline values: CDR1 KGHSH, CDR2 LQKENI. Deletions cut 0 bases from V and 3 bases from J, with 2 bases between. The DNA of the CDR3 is TGTGCCAGCTCACCACCCTACACCGGGGAGCTGTTTTTT. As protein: CASSPPYTGELFF.

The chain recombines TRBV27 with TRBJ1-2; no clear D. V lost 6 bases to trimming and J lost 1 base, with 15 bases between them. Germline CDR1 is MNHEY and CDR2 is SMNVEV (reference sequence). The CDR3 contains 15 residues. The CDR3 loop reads CASSRFLTDNYGYTF. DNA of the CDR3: TGTGCCAGCAGCCGGTTCCTAACAGATAACTATGGCTACACCTTC.

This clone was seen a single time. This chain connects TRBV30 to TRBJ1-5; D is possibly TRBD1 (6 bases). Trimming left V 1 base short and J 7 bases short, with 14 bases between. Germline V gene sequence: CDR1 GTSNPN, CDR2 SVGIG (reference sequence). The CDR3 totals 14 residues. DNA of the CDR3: TGTGCCTGGAGTGCGGGCTTGGGGGCCCAGCCCCAGCATTTT. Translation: CAWSAGLGAQPQHF.

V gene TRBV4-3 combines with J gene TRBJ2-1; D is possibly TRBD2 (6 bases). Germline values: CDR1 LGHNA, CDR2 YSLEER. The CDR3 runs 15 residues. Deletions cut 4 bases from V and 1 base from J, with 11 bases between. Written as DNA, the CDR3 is TGCGCCAGCAGCCCAGCGGGCTCGTCCTACAATGAGCAGTTCTTC. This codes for CASSPAGSSYNEQFF.

CDR3 DNA sequence: TGCAGTGCTAGTGGGACAGCTACTGAAGCTTTCTTT. Translated, it gives CSASGTATEAFF. The chain couples TRBV20-1 to TRBJ1-1, with 7 bases aligning to TRBD1. J lost 5 bases, V lost 3 bases, and 3 bases had no gene match. The CDR3 is 12 amino acids. Germline values: CDR1 DFQATT, CDR2 SNEGSKA (reference sequence).

As DNA, the CDR3 is TGTGCCAGCAGCCCACATCCGGGACTAGCCGCCACCGGGGAGCTGTTTTTT. This encodes CASSPHPGLAATGELFF. The chain couples TRBV9 to TRBJ2-2; 9 bases align to TRBD2. With V trimmed by 4 bases and J by 4 bases, 11 bases remained unmatched. The CDR3 is 17 amino acids. The V gene's germline CDR1 is SGDLS and CDR2 YYNGEE. Supplemented by reference TRBV9 and TRBJ2-2, the full variable domain reads DSGVTQTPKHLITATGQRVTLRCSPRSGDLSVYWYQQSLDQGLQFLIQYYNGEERAKGNILERFSAQQFPDLHSELNLSSLELGDSALYFCASSPHPGLAATGELFFGEGSRLTVL.

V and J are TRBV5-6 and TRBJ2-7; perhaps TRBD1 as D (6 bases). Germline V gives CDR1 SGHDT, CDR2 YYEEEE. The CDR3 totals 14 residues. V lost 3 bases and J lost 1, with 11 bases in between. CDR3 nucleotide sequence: TGTGCCAGCAGCTCGGACAGAAGTTCCTACGAGCAGTACTTC. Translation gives CASSSDRSSYEQYF. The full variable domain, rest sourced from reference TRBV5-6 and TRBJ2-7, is DAGVTQSPTHLIKTRGQQVTLRCSPKSGHDTVSWYQQALGQGPQFIFQYYEEEERQRGNFPDRFSGHQFPNYSSELNVNALLLGDSALYLCASSSDRSSYEQYFGPGTRLTVT.

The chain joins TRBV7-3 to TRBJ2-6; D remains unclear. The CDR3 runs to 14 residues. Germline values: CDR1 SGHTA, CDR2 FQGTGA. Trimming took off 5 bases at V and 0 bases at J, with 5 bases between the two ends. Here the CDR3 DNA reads TGTGCCAGCAGCCCAGACTCTGGGGCCAACGTCCTGACTTTC. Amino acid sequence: CASSPDSGANVLTF.

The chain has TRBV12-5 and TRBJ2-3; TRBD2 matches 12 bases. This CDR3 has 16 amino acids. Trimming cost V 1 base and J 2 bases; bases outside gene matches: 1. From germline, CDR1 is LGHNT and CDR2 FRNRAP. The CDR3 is CASGLGLAGVTDTQYF. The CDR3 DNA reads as TGTGCTAGTGGTTTGGGACTAGCGGGGGTCACAGATACGCAGTATTTT.

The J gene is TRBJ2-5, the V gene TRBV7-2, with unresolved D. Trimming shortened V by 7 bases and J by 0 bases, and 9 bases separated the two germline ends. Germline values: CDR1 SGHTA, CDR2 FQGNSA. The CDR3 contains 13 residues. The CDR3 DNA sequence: TGTGCCAGCATAGGCCGGGACCAAGAGACCCAGTACTTC. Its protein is CASIGRDQETQYF.

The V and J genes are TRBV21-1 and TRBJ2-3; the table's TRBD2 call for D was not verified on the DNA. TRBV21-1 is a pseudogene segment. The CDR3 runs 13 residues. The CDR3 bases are TGTGCCAGTCACCTAGTACTCACAGATACGCAGTATTTT. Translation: CASHLVLTDTQYF.

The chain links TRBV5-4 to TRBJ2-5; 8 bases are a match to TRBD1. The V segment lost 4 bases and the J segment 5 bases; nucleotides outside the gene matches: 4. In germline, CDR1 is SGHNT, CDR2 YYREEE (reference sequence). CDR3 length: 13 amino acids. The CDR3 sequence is CASSGNRGETQYF. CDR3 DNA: TGTGCCAGCAGCGGTAACAGGGGGGAGACCCAGTACTTC.

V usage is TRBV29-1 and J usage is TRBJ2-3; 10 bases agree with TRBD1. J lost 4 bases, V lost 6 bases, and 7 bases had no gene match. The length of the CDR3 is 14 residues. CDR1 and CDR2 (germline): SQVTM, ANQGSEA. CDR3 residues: CSVVPGTGADTQYF. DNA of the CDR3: TGCAGCGTGGTACCCGGGACAGGGGCAGATACGCAGTATTTT.

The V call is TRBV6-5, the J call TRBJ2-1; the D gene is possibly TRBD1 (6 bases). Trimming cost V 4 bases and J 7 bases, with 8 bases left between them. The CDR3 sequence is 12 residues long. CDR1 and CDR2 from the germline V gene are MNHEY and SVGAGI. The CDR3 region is CASSSTGNEQFF. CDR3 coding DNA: TGTGCCAGCAGTTCTACAGGGAATGAGCAGTTCTTC.